This passage covers 17 T cell receptor beta chains from one sample sequenced in a study of cytomegalovirus exposure and HLA in healthy donors. The PCR contained 60 Vbeta and 13 Jbeta primers. Sequencing was performed with immunoSEQ multiplex PCR; in TCRdb, only in-frame clones are kept and a portion is missing. Here the sample spans around 140,000 clones, almost 85% being singletons. The sample was PBMCs. These TCRs come from a woman in her thirties or forties in good health and CMV-seronegative.

The CDR3 DNA reads TGTGCCAGCAGTTATACGGGGAGGCATCAGCCCCAGCATTTT. The encoded protein is CASSYTGRHQPQHF. The rearrangement uses TRBV27 and TRBJ1-5; D is unclear. From germline, CDR1 is MNHEY and CDR2 SMNVEV (reference sequence). V was clipped by 4 bases and J by 5 bases, with 12 bases between them. This CDR3 is 14 amino acids long.

The rearrangement uses TRBV5-4 and TRBJ2-7; 9 bases agree with TRBD2. Trimming removed 3 bases from V and 7 bases from J; junction bases left unmatched: 11. This CDR3 is 15 amino acids long. CDR1 is SGHNT, CDR2 YYREEE, per germline (reference sequence). CDR3 region: CASSSSSGLAREQYF. CDR3 coding DNA: TGTGCCAGCAGCTCCTCTTCCGGACTAGCGAGAGAGCAGTACTTC.

The table lists this clone with a few counts. The chain links TRBV18 to TRBJ2-1; D not certain. CDR1 and CDR2 from the germline V gene are KGHSH and LQKENI. The germline V and J ends were trimmed by 3 bases and 4 bases, with 10 bases remaining between them. The CDR3 contains 14 residues. The CDR3 DNA reads as TGTGCCAGCTCACCCCCCCCGGGTTACAATGAGCAGTTCTTC. It codes for CASSPPPGYNEQFF.

Only one count was recorded for this clone. V is TRBV2 and J is TRBJ1-2; D unresolved. CDR3 size: 14 residues. Germline loops: CDR1 SNHLY, CDR2 FYNNEI. The ends were cut back, 3 bases at V and 2 bases at J, with 10 bases in the middle. CDR3 coding DNA: TGTGCCAGCAGTGATATTGGCAGGAACTATGGCTACACCTTC. The encoded protein is CASSDIGRNYGYTF.

V usage is TRBV2 and J usage is TRBJ2-3; TRBD1 matches 9 bases. V was clipped by 6 bases and J by 3 bases; unmatched bases: 10. Germline values: CDR1 SNHLY, CDR2 FYNNEI. The CDR3 runs 16 residues. The CDR3 here is CASSSTGGMRTDTQYF. CDR3 in DNA: TGTGCCAGCAGCTCGACAGGGGGTATGAGGACAGATACGCAGTATTTT. Full variable domain (remainder filled in from reference TRBV2 and TRBJ2-3): EPEVTQTPSHQVTQMGQEVILRCVPISNHLYFYWYRQILGQKVEFLVSFYNNEISEKSEIFDDQFSVERPDGSNFTLKIRSTKLEDSAMYFCASSSTGGMRTDTQYFGPGTRLTVL.

This clone was recorded once. CDR3 sequence reads: CASSLGTAGGTVNTEAFF. In nucleotides, the CDR3 is TGTGCCAGCAGCTTGGGAACCGCAGGAGGGACGGTGAACACTGAAGCTTTCTTT. The J gene is TRBJ1-1, the V gene TRBV5-4; tentatively, D is TRBD1 (5 bases). CDR3 length: 18 amino acids. Deletions cut 0 bases from V and 0 bases from J, with 18 bases between. Germline V gene data show CDR1 as SGHNT and CDR2 as YYREEE (reference sequence).

The chain joins TRBV5-6 to TRBJ1-1, with D possibly TRBD1 on 5 matching bases. V was trimmed by 5 bases and J by 4 bases, leaving 18 bases between them. The V gene's germline CDR1 is SGHDT and CDR2 YYEEEE. CDR3 size: 15 residues. The chain's CDR3 is CASSPALGHLTEAFF. CDR3 sequence (DNA): TGTGCCAGCAGTCCTGCCTTAGGACATCTCACTGAAGCTTTCTTT.

The chain is built from TRBV7-9 and TRBJ2-1; TRBD1 matches 8 bases. The CDR3 totals 12 residues. Germline V CDR1 and CDR2: SEHNR, FQNEAQ (reference sequence). Trimming took 3 bases from V and 12 from J; bases not matched to a gene: 4. The CDR3 reads CASSLQGAGQFF. The DNA for the CDR3 is TGTGCCAGCAGCTTGCAGGGGGCTGGGCAGTTCTTC. The full variable domain, completed using reference TRBV7-9 and TRBJ2-1, is DTGVSQNPRHKITKRGQNVTFRCDPISEHNRLYWYRQTLGQGPEFLTYFQNEAQLEKSRLLSDRFSAERPKGSFSTLEIQRTEQGDSAMYLCASSLQGAGQFFGPGTRLTVL.

The chain uses TRBV6-5 and TRBJ2-3; 11 bases agree with TRBD1. V lost 1 base, J lost 4 bases, and 1 base stayed unmatched. Germline assignment: CDR1 MNHEY and CDR2 SVGAGI. The CDR3 runs to 15 residues. CDR3 residues: CASSYWTGGPDTQYF. DNA of the CDR3: TGTGCCAGCAGTTACTGGACAGGGGGCCCAGATACGCAGTATTTT.

The chain employs TRBV18 and TRBJ1-6; TRBD1 is a possible D gene (5 bases). CDR1 KGHSH and CDR2 LQKENI come from the germline V gene. V was clipped by 1 base and J by 3 bases, with 13 bases between them. The CDR3 runs 17 residues. CDR3 protein: CASSPQGIYDYNSPLHF. In nucleotides, the CDR3 is TGTGCCAGCTCACCACAGGGGATCTATGACTATAATTCACCCCTCCACTTT.

J is TRBJ1-1 and V is TRBV5-1, with D hard to call. This CDR3 is 13 amino acids long. V dropped 4 bases and J dropped 0 bases, with 7 bases sitting between them. Germline V lookup: CDR1 SGHRS, CDR2 YFSETQ. The CDR3 bases are TGCGCCAGCAGCCTCGGGATGAACACTGAAGCTTTCTTT. Amino acids: CASSLGMNTEAFF.

This clone was recorded once. CDR3 residues: CAISESLAGAEETQYF. For the CDR3, the DNA is TGTGCCATCAGTGAGTCCTTAGCGGGAGCCGAAGAGACCCAGTACTTC. The chain uses TRBV10-3 and TRBJ2-5; 9 bases agree with TRBD2. The CDR3 has 16 residues. V lost 0 bases, J lost 3 bases, and 5 bases stayed unmatched. CDR1 is ENHRY, CDR2 SYGVKD, per germline.

The chain combines TRBV4-1 with TRBJ2-3, with 10 bases identical to TRBD2. Trimming removed 4 bases from V and 4 bases from J; junction bases left unmatched: 8. The germline gives CDR1 MGHRA, CDR2 YSYEKL. This CDR3 has 16 residues. The CDR3 sequence: CASSRALAGVSDTQYF. The CDR3 DNA reads TGCGCCAGCAGCCGGGCTCTAGCGGGAGTATCAGATACGCAGTATTTT.

The J gene is TRBJ1-1, the V gene TRBV28, with 8 bases identical to TRBD1. Germline CDR1 reads MDHEN; CDR2 reads SYDVKM. The CDR3 is 17 amino acids. J lost 0 bases, V lost 6 bases, and 12 bases had no gene match. CDR3 bases: TGTGCCAGCAGACAACTTGGACAGGGACTAATGAACACTGAAGCTTTCTTT. Translated: CASRQLGQGLMNTEAFF.

This clone was counted a single time. The genes are TRBV27 and TRBJ2-1; possibly TRBD1 for D (6 bases). The length of the CDR3 is 16 residues. V gave up 3 bases and J gave up 8 bases, with 20 bases separating them. The germline V gene has CDR1 MNHEY and CDR2 SMNVEV (reference sequence). The CDR3 bases are TGTGCCAGCAGTTTCTCGGGCAGGGGAATTGAGGATGAGCAGTTCTTC. It translates to CASSFSGRGIEDEQFF.

This chain links TRBV9 with TRBJ2-1; 8 nucleotides align to TRBD1. J gave up 5 bases and V 1 base, and 2 bases lay outside the gene matches. The CDR3 spans 14 residues. CDR1 and CDR2 from the germline V gene are SGDLS and YYNGEE. CDR3 nucleotides: TGTGCCAGCAGCGTAAACAGGGGGAACAATGAGCAGTTCTTC. The encoded protein is CASSVNRGNNEQFF. Supplemented by reference TRBV9 and TRBJ2-1, the full variable domain reads DSGVTQTPKHLITATGQRVTLRCSPRSGDLSVYWYQQSLDQGLQFLIQYYNGEERAKGNILERFSAQQFPDLHSELNLSSLELGDSALYFCASSVNRGNNEQFFGPGTRLTVL.

The chain joins TRBV4-3 to TRBJ2-5; TRBD2 matches at 7 bases. The DNA end favors TRBJ2-7, so the J call may be wrong. CDR3 length: 13 residues. The germline gives CDR1 LGHNA, CDR2 YSLEER. This CDR3 is CASSQGGHYEQYF. The CDR3 nucleotides are TGCGCCAGCAGCCAGGGAGGGCACTACGAGCAGTACTTC.